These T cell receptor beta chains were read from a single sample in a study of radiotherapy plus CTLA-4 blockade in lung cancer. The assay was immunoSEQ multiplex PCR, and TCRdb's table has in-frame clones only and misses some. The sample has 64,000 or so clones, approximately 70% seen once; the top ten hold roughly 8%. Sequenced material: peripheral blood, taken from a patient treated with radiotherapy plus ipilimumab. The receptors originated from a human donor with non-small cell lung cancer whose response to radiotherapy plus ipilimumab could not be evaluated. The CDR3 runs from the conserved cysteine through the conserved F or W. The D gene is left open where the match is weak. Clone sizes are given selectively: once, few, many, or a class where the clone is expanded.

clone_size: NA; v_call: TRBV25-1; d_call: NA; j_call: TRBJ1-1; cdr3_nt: TGTGCCAGCAGTGAGGGGCAAAGAACAGGTGAAGCTTTCTTT; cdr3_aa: CASSEGQRTGEAFF
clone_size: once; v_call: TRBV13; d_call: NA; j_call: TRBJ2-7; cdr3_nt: TGTGCCAGCAGTTCCAGGCTTTCCTACGAGCAGTACTTC; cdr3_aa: CASSSRLSYEQYF
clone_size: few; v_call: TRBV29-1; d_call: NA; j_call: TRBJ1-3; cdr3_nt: TGCAGCGTTTCAGTCTCTGGAAACACCATATATTTT; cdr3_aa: CSVSVSGNTIYF
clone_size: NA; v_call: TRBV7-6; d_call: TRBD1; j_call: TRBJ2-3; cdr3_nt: TGTGCCAGCAGCCGGGACAGAAATACGCAGTATTTT; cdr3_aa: CASSRDRNTQYF
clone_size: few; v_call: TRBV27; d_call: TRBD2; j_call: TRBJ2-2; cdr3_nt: TGTGCCAGCAACTCTGGTGGACTAGGGCTAACCGGGGAGCTGTTTTTT; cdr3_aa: CASNSGGLGLTGELFF
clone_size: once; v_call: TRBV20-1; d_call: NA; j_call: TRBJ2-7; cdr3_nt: TGCAGTGCTAGAGATCAGGCCGAGCAGTACTTC; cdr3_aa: CSARDQAEQYF
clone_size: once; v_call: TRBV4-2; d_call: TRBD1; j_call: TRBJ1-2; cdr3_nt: TGTGCCAGCAGCCAAGGGACAGGGGGTATTTTCTTC; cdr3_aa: CASSQGTGGIFF
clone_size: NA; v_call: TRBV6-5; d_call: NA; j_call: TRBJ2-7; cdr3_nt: TGTGCCAGCAGGGACAGTAAGGCAAGACGGTACTTC; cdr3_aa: CASRDSKARRYF
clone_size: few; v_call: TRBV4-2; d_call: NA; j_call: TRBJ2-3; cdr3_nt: TGTGCCAGCAGCCAAGTTTTAACCGGGGCTAGGGGGGGGGATACGCAGTATTTT; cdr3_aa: CASSQVLTGARGGDTQYF
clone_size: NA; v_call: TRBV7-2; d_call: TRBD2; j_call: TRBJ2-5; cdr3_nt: TGTGCCAGCAGCTCATCGGGACTAGCGGGGGGGATGAAAGAGACCCAGTACTTC; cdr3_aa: CASSSSGLAGGMKETQYF
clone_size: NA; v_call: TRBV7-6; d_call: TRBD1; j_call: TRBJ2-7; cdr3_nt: TGTGCCAGCAGCTTAGTACCGGGACAGGGGAACTACGAGCAGTACTTC; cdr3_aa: CASSLVPGQGNYEQYF
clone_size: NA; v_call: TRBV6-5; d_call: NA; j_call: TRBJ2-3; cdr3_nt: TGTGCCAGCAGCGGGAGTGCAAAAAATACGCAGTATTTT; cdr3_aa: CASSGSAKNTQYF
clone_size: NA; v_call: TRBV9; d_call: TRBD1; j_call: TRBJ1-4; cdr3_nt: TGTGCCAGCAGCGGCGGACAGGGGTCGTCAACTAATGAAAAACTGTTTTTT; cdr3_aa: CASSGGQGSSTNEKLFF
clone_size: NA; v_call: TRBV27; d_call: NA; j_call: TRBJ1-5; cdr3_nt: TGTGCCAGCAGTACCCAGGGTACGGTTCGTCAGCCCCAGCATTTT; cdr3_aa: CASSTQGTVRQPQHF
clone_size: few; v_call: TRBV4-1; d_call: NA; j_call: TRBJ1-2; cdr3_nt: TGTGCCAGCAGCCAAGATGGGGCTTTCCCCTATGGCTACACCTTC; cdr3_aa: CASSQDGAFPYGYTF
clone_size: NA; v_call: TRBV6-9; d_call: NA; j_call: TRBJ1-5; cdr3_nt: TGCGCCAGCTCAACAGGTTATAGCAATCAGCCCCAGCATTTT; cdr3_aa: CASSTGYSNQPQHF
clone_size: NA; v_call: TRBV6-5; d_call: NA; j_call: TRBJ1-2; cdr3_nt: TGTGCCAGCAGTTACGAGGGAGGGAACTATGGCTACACCTTC; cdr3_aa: CASSYEGGNYGYTF
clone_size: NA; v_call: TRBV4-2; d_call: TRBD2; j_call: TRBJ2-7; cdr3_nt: TGTGCCAGCGGCACCGGGACTAGCGGTTACGAGCAGTACTTC; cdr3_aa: CASGTGTSGYEQYF
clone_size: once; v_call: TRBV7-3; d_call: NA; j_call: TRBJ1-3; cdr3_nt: TGTGCCAGCAGCTTTGGGACACCCTTTGGAAACACCATATATTTT; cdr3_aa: CASSFGTPFGNTIYF
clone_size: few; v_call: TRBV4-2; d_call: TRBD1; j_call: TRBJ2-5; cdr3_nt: TGTGCCAGCAGCCGGGGGGACAGGTGGGAAGAGACCCAGTACTTC; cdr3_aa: CASSRGDRWEETQYF
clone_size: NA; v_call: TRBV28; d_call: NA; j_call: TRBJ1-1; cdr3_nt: TGTGCCAGCAGTTTATTCTATTCTGAAGCTTTCTTT; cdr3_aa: CASSLFYSEAFF
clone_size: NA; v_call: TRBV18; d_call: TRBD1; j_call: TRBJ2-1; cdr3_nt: TGTGCCAGCTCAAGTGGGACAGGGTCGTACAATGAGCAGTTCTTC; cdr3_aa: CASSSGTGSYNEQFF
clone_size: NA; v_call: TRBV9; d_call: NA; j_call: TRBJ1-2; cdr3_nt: TGTGCCAGCAGCGTCGGGACACCTGTCGATGGCTACACCTTC; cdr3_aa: CASSVGTPVDGYTF
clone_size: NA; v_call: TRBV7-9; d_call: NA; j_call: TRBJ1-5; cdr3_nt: TGTGCCAGCAGCTTGGACAGCGCTAGCAATCAGCCCCAGCATTTT; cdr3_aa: CASSLDSASNQPQHF
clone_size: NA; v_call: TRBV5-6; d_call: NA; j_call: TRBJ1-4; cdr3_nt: TGTGCCAGCAGCTTGGCCTTGGGCGATGAAAAACTGTTTTTT; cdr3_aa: CASSLALGDEKLFF
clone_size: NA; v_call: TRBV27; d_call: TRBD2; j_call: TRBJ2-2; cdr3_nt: TGTGCCAGCAGTTCAGCGGGAGTTGGTAACACCGGGGAGCTGTTTTTT; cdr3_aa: CASSSAGVGNTGELFF
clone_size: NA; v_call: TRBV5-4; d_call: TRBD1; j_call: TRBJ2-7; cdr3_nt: TGTGCCAGCAGCTTTCGGACAGGGGCCACCCTCCCTGATTACGAGCAGTACTTC; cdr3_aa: CASSFRTGATLPDYEQYF
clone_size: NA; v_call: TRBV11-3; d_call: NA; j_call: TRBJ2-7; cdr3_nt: TGTGCCAGCAGCTTGGGCTACGACTACGAGCAGTACTTC; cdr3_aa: CASSLGYDYEQYF
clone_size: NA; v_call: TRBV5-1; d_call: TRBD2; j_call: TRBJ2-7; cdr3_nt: TGCGCCAGCAGCTTGGCCGGGACTAGCGGGGGGGCAGACGAGCAGTACTTC; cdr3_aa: CASSLAGTSGGADEQYF
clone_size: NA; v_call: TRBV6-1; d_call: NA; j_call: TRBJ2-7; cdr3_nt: TGTGCCAGCAGCTATGACAGGAACTACGAGCAGTACTTC; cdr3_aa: CASSYDRNYEQYF
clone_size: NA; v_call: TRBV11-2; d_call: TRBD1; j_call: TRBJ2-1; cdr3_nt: TGTGCCAGCAGCTTAGCCAGACAGGGGGGGCATGAGCAGTTCTTC; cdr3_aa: CASSLARQGGHEQFF
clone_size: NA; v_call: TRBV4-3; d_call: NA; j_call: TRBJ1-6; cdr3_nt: TGCGCCAGCGCAGTGCAGGGAGGGAATTCACCCCTCCACTTT; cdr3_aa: CASAVQGGNSPLHF
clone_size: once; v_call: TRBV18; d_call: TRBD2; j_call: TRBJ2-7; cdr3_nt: TGTGCCAGCTCGCCCGGGACTAGCGGGGAATACGAGCAGTACTTC; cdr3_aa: CASSPGTSGEYEQYF
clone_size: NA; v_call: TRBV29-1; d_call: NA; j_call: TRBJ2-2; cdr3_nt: TGCAGCGTCAAACTCGGCACCGGGGAGCTGTTTTTT; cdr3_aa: CSVKLGTGELFF
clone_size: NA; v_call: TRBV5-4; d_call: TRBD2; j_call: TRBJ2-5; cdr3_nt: TGTGCCAGCAGCGCCGACCGGGGGGGGGAGACCCAGTACTTC; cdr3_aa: CASSADRGGETQYF
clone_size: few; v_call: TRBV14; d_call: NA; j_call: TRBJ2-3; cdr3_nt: TGTGCCAGCAGCCAAGTTGCGGGACTGAGCACAGATACGCAGTATTTT; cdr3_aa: CASSQVAGLSTDTQYF
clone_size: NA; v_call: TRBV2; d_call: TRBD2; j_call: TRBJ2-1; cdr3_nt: TGTGCCAGCAGCGATTTCCTAGCGGGGGGGCAATCTTACAATGAGCAGTTCTTC; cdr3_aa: CASSDFLAGGQSYNEQFF
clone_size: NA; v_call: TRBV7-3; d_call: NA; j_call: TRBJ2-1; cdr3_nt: TGTGCCAGCAGCTTAAGTGGAGCCTACAATGAGCAGTTCTTC; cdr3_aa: CASSLSGAYNEQFF
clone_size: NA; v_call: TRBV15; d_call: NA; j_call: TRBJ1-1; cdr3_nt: TGTGCCACCAGCAGAGACCCAAGGACTGGGGAAGCTTTCTTT; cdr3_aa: CATSRDPRTGEAFF
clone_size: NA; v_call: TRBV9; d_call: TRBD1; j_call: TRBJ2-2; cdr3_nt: TGTGCCAGCAGCCTACACGGGACAGGGGGCACCGGGGAGCTGTTTTTT; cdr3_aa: CASSLHGTGGTGELFF
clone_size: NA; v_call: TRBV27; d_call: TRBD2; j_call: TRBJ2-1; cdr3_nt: TGTGCCAGCAGTGAACCTCTGATAGCGGGGGGATACAATGAGCAGTTCTTC; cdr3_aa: CASSEPLIAGGYNEQFF
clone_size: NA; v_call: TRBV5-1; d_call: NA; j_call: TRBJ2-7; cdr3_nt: TGCGCCAGCAGCCCTACAGGGATCGAGCAGTACTTC; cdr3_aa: CASSPTGIEQYF
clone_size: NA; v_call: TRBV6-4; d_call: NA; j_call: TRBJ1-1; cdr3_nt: TGTGCCAGCAGTGACAGCTATGAAGCTTTCTTT; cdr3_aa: CASSDSYEAFF
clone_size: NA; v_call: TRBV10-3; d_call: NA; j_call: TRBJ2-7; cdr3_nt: TGTGCCATCAGTGTAGGGAGCGAGCAGTACTTC; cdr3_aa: CAISVGSEQYF
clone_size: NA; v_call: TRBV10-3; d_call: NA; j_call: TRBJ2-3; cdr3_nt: TGTGCCATCAGTGAGGGGGTTTGGGGGAGGTTCACAGATACGCAGTATTTT; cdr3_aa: CAISEGVWGRFTDTQYF
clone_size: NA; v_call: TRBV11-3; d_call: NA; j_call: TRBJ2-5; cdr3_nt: TGTGCCAGCAGCTTAGAGCGACAGGATAGGGAGACCCAGTACTTC; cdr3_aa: CASSLERQDRETQYF
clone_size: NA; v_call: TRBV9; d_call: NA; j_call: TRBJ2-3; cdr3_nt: TGTGCCAGCAGCGTAGGCCGGGGGGCCTTTACCCGAAGCACAGATACGCAGTATTTT; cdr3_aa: CASSVGRGAFTRSTDTQYF